This is a list of T cell receptor beta chains from one sample in a study of CD8+CD57+ T cells in acquired aplastic anemia. A single record per CDR3 protein comes from TCRdb applying MiXCR to the reads. The table includes more than 250,000 distinct CDR3 sequences, 55% to 60% detected once. The specimen sequenced was sorted CD4+, CD8+, or CD8+CD57+ T cells (not recorded which) from PBMCs. The receptors were sampled from a human donor with severe aplastic anemia or a healthy control (not recorded which). Both conserved end residues are part of each CDR3. The order of the fields is V gene, clone size, CDR3 protein. Clone size is not always given. Where it is, it says once, few, many or a class for expanded clones.

>TRBV2|many
CATDTAKFLAGGEETQYF
>TRBV6-5|many
CASSYHGTKRSGNTIYF
>TRBV7-2|.
CASSWTSGGKEDTQYF
>TRBV6-5|many
CASSNTGPSGANVLTF
>TRBV11-2|many
CASRSRTEGYF
>TRBV5-6|.
CASSLEQVHSPLHF
>TRBV7-6|few
CASSLAGTSWEGETQYF
>TRBV20-1|many
CSAREANSPLHF
>TRBV14|.
CASSLGLAGGTNTGELFF
>TRBV5-6|many
CASSPPGWDSYNEQFF
>TRBV20-1|few
CSARDAFGGGAYEQYF
>TRBV6-6|once
CASSRQAEAFF
>TRBV11-2|.
CASSLGWTSGNQETQYF
>TRBV7-2|many
CASSLFGGSSGGEDTQYF
>TRBV7-6|many
CASSVRRGVNTGELFF
>TRBV29-1|once
CSAWDSNTGELFF
>TRBV20-1|.
CSARDSLKIYNEQFF
>TRBV19|.
CATTGSLYEQYF
>TRBV19|many
CASSIGYGQPQHF
>TRBV12-3/TRBV12-4|.
CASSFVDSGNTIYF
>TRBV29-1|once
CSVAPSSGNTIYF
>TRBV6-6|.
CASSLGEHYEQYF
>TRBV7-2|.
CASSYEASGRGYEQYF